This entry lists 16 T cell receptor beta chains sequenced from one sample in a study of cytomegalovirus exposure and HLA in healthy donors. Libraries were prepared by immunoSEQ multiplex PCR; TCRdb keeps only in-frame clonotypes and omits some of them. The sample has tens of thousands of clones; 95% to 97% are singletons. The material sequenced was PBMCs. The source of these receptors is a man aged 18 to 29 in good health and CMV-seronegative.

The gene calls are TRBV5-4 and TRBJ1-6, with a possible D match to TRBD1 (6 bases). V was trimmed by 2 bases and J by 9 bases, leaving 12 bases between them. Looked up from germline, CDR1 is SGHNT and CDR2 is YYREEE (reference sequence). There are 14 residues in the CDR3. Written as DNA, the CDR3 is TGTGCCAGCAGCTTAGGGGGTGAGGGTTCACCCCTCCACTTT. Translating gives CASSLGGEGSPLHF.

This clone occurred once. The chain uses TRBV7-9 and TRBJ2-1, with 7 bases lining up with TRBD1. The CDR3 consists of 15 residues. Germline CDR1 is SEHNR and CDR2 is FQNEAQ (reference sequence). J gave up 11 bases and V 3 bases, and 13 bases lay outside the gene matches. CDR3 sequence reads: CASSFRTTGHWQQFF. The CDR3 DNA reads TGTGCCAGCAGCTTTCGGACGACAGGGCACTGGCAGCAGTTCTTC.

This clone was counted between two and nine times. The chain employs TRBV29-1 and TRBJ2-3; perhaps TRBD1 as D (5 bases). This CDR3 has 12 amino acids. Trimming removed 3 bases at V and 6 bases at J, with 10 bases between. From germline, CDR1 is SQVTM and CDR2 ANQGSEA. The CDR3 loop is CSVEQGDDTQYF. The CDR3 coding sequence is TGCAGCGTTGAGCAGGGTGACGATACGCAGTATTTT.

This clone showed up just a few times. The chain's CDR3 is CASSVGGRAGYEQYF. The DNA of the CDR3 is TGTGCCAGCAGCGTAGGGGGGAGGGCCGGGTACGAGCAGTACTTC. This chain joins TRBV9 and TRBJ2-7; 7 bases are shared with TRBD2. V gave up 0 bases and J gave up 4 bases; unmatched junction bases: 7. CDR3 length: 15 residues. In germline, CDR1 is SGDLS, CDR2 YYNGEE.

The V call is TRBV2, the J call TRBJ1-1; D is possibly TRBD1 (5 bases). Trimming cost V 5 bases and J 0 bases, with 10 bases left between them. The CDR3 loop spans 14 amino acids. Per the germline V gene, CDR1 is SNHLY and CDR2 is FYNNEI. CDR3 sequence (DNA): TGTGCCAGCAGTACCACAGGTTTGAACACTGAAGCTTTCTTT. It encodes CASSTTGLNTEAFF.

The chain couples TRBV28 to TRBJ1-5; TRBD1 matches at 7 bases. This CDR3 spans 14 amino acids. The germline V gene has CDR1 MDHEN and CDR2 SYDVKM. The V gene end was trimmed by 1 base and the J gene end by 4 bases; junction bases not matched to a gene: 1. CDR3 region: CASSLSDRNQPQHF. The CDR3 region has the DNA TGTGCCAGCAGTTTATCGGACAGGAATCAGCCCCAGCATTTT.

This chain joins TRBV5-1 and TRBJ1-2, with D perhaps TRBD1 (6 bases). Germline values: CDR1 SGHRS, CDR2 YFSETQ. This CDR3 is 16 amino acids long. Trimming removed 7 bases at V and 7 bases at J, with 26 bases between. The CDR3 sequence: CASRNTGGAGAGGYTF. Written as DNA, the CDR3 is TGCGCCAGCCGGAACACGGGGGGTGCAGGGGCTGGTGGCTACACCTTC.

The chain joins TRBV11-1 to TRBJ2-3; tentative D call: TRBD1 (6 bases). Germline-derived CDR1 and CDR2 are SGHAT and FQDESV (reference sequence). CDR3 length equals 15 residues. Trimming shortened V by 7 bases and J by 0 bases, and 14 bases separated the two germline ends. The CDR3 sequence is CASNGQPLSTDTQYF. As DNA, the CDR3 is TGTGCCAGCAATGGACAGCCTTTAAGCACAGATACGCAGTATTTT.

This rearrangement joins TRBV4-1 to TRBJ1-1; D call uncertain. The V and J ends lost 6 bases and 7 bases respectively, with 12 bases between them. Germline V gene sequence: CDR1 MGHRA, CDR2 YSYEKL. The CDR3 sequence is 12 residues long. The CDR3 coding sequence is TGCGCCAGCAGAGGTGAGGGCTATGAAGCTTTCTTT. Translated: CASRGEGYEAFF.

The CDR3: CASSLQGQGYEKLFF. As DNA, the CDR3 is TGTGCCAGCAGTCTACAGGGACAGGGATACGAAAAACTGTTTTTT. The chain links TRBV27 to TRBJ1-4; the match to TRBD1 covers 9 bases. The CDR3 runs to 15 residues. Per the germline V gene, CDR1 is MNHEY and CDR2 is SMNVEV (reference sequence). The J segment lost 8 bases and the V segment lost 5 bases, leaving 9 bases of the junction unmatched.

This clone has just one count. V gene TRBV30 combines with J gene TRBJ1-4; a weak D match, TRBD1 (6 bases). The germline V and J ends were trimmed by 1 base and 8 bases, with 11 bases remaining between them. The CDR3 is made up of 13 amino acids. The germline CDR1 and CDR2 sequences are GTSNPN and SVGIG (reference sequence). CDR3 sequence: CAWSGRDNEKLFF. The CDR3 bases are TGTGCCTGGAGTGGCCGGGACAACGAAAAACTGTTTTTT.

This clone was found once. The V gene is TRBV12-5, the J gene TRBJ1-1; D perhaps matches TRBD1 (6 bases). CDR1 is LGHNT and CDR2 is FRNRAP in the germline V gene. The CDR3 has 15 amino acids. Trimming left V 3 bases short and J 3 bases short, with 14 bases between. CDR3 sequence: CASGLGTGSDTEAFF. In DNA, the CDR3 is TGTGCTAGTGGTTTAGGTACAGGGAGCGACACTGAAGCTTTCTTT.

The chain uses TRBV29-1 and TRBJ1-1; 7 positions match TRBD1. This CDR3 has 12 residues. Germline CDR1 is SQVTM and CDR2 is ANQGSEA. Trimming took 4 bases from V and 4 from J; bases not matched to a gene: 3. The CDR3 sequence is CSVAPGGTEAFF. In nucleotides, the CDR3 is TGCAGCGTTGCACCAGGGGGCACTGAAGCTTTCTTT. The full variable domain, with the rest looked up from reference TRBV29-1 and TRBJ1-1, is SAVISQKPSRDICQRGTSLTIQCQVDSQVTMMFWYRQQPGQSLTLIATANQGSEATYESGFVIDKFPISRPNLTFSTLTVSNMSPEDSSIYLCSVAPGGTEAFFGQGTRLTVV.

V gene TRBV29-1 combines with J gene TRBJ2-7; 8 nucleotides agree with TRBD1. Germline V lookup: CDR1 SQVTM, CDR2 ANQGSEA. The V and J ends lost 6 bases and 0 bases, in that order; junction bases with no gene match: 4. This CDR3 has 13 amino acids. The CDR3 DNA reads TGCAGCGTGGGACAGGCACTCTCCTACGAGCAGTACTTC. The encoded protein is CSVGQALSYEQYF.

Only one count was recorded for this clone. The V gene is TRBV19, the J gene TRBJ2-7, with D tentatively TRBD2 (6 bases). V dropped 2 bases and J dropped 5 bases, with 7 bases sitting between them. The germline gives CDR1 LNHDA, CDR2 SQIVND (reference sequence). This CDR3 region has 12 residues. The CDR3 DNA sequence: TGTGCCAGTAGTATATCGGGGGACGAGCAGTACTTC. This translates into CASSISGDEQYF.

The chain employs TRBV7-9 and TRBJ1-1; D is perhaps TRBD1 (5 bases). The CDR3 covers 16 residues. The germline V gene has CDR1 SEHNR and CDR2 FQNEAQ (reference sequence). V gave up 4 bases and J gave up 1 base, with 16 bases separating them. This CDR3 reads CASSSSGGIRNTEAFF. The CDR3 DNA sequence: TGTGCCAGCAGCTCCTCCGGGGGGATAAGGAACACTGAAGCTTTCTTT.